The 20 T cell receptor beta chains below all came from one sample that was sequenced in a study of T cell changes during pregnancy in multiple sclerosis. Libraries were prepared by immunoSEQ multiplex PCR; TCRdb keeps only in-frame clonotypes and omits some of them. The sample has about 39,000 clones, around 93% seen once; the top ten hold 0.35% to 0.45%. Sequencing used CD4+ T cells from peripheral blood mononuclear cells, obtained in the first trimester of pregnancy. The receptors were gathered from a female donor with multiple sclerosis, enrolled in a pregnancy study.

The gene calls are TRBV6-6 and TRBJ1-4; 9 bases align to TRBD1. The CDR3 length is 15 residues. Germline V gene lookup returns CDR1 MNHNY and CDR2 SVGAGI (reference sequence). Trimming removed 2 bases from V and 6 bases from J; junction bases left unmatched: 4. The DNA of the CDR3 is TGTGCCAGCAGTTACATGGGACAGGGCTATGAAAAACTGTTTTTT. Translated, it gives CASSYMGQGYEKLFF.

V gene TRBV18 combines with J gene TRBJ2-2, with D possibly being TRBD2 (5 bases). The V gene's germline CDR1 is KGHSH and CDR2 LQKENI. This CDR3 is 14 amino acids long. The germline V and J ends were trimmed by 3 bases and 3 bases, with 8 bases remaining between them. CDR3 loop: CASSPLRDTGELFF. The CDR3 DNA is TGTGCCAGCTCACCGTTGAGGGACACCGGGGAGCTGTTTTTT.

V gene TRBV5-1 combines with J gene TRBJ1-1, with D tentatively TRBD1 (6 bases). Germline assignment: CDR1 SGHRS and CDR2 YFSETQ. The CDR3 loop spans 16 amino acids. The V gene lost 0 bases and the J gene lost 2 bases, with 14 bases spanning the gap. The CDR3 loop reads CASSLAPQGGNTEAFF. For the CDR3, the DNA is TGCGCCAGCAGCTTGGCCCCACAGGGTGGAAACACTGAAGCTTTCTTT.

This chain uses TRBV6-1 with TRBJ1-5; D remains unclear. The CDR3 contains 13 residues. V was trimmed by 3 bases and J by 6 bases, leaving 9 bases between them. The germline gives CDR1 MNHNS, CDR2 SASEGT. The CDR3 DNA is TGTGCCAGCAGTGATTCGGGTTTTCAGCCCCAGCATTTT. This translates into CASSDSGFQPQHF.

The genes are TRBV15 and TRBJ2-7, with D unresolved. The length of the CDR3 is 13 residues. Germline values: CDR1 LNHNV, CDR2 YYDKDF (reference sequence). V lost 0 bases, J lost 3 bases, and 6 bases lay in between. The CDR3 sequence is CATSREQFYEQYF. CDR3 nucleotide sequence: TGTGCCACCAGCAGAGAACAGTTCTACGAGCAGTACTTC.

The chain couples TRBV4-3 to TRBJ2-5; 10 bases line up with TRBD2. The CDR3 contains 15 residues. After removal of 4 bases from V and 3 bases from J, the junction contained 5 bases not matched to a gene. Per the germline V gene, CDR1 is LGHNA and CDR2 is YSLEER. The CDR3 here is CASSLSGGREETQYF. DNA of the CDR3: TGCGCCAGCAGCCTTAGCGGGGGGAGAGAAGAGACCCAGTACTTC.

The chain combines TRBV15 with TRBJ1-1; 9 bases fit TRBD1. This CDR3 spans 14 amino acids. The germline V gene has CDR1 LNHNV and CDR2 YYDKDF (reference sequence). The V and J ends lost 3 bases and 7 bases, in that order; junction bases with no gene match: 6. CDR3 sequence reads: CATSRRGQGLEAFF. The CDR3 nucleotides are TGTGCCACCAGCAGGCGGGGACAGGGCCTTGAAGCTTTCTTT.

V gene TRBV2 combines with J gene TRBJ1-1, with 11 bases matching TRBD1. Germline V gives CDR1 SNHLY, CDR2 FYNNEI. Trimming took 6 bases from V and 1 from J; bases not matched to a gene: 7. The CDR3 sequence is 16 residues long. The chain's CDR3 is CASRNLGTGGNTEAFF. The DNA of the CDR3 is TGTGCCAGCAGAAATTTGGGGACAGGGGGGAACACTGAAGCTTTCTTT.

The CDR3, as DNA: TGTGCCAGCACCCCGCGACAGGGGGCTATCTATGGCTACACCTTC. Protein sequence: CASTPRQGAIYGYTF. The V gene is TRBV5-4, the J gene TRBJ1-2, with 10 bases that match TRBD1. The CDR3 extends over 15 amino acids. Looked up from germline, CDR1 is SGHNT and CDR2 is YYREEE (reference sequence). The V and J ends lost 6 bases and 4 bases, in that order; junction bases with no gene match: 9. Full variable domain (missing parts from reference TRBV5-4 and TRBJ1-2): ETGVTQSPTHLIKTRGQQVTLRCSSQSGHNTVSWYQQALGQGPQFIFQYYREEENGRGNFPPRFSGLQFPNYSSELNVNALELDDSALYLCASTPRQGAIYGYTFGSGTRLTVV.

The chain has TRBV5-1 and TRBJ2-7, with a tentative D call TRBD2 (6 bases). The length of the CDR3 is 15 residues. V lost 4 bases and J lost 1, with 15 bases in between. Germline loops: CDR1 SGHRS, CDR2 YFSETQ. The CDR3 DNA is TGCGCCAGCAGCCTGGTGGGAGGATTGTCCTACGAGCAGTACTTC. This gives the protein CASSLVGGLSYEQYF. The complete variable domain, with remaining parts taken from reference TRBV5-1 and TRBJ2-7, reads KAGVTQTPRYLIKTRGQQVTLSCSPISGHRSVSWYQQTPGQGLQFLFEYFSETQRNKGNFPGRFSGRQFSNSRSEMNVSTLELGDSALYLCASSLVGGLSYEQYFGPGTRLTVT.

The genes are TRBV14 and TRBJ1-6, with 9 bases that match TRBD1. The germline gives CDR1 SGHDN, CDR2 FVKESK. The V segment lost 4 bases and the J segment 9 bases; nucleotides outside the gene matches: 7. This CDR3 comprises 15 residues. CDR3 sequence (DNA): TGTGCCAGCAGCCGGTGGACAGGGGCAAGTTCACCCCTCCACTTT. It specifies CASSRWTGASSPLHF.

This chain links TRBV7-2 with TRBJ1-4; unclear D gene. Germline lookup yields CDR1 SGHTA and CDR2 FQGNSA. Trimming took 5 bases from V and 5 from J, leaving 12 bases between them. There are 14 residues in the CDR3. The CDR3 region has the DNA TGTGCCAGCAGCCCTCGACACCCGAATGAAAAACTGTTTTTT. It codes for CASSPRHPNEKLFF.

Only one count was recorded for this clone. This sequence joins TRBV9 and TRBJ1-2, with 9 nucleotides matching TRBD1. The CDR3 extends over 15 amino acids. V lost 4 bases, J lost 4 bases, and 8 bases stayed unmatched. CDR1 and CDR2 (germline): SGDLS, YYNGEE. For the CDR3, the DNA is TGTGCCAGCAGCCCCCGGACAGGGGTAGGCTATGGCTACACCTTC. This encodes CASSPRTGVGYGYTF.

The chain employs TRBV2 and TRBJ2-1, with TRBD2 identical over 12 bases. V trimming: 6 bases; J trimming: 6 bases; junction bases outside the gene matches: 15. The CDR3 extends over 18 amino acids. From germline, CDR1 is SNHLY and CDR2 FYNNEI. Written as DNA, the CDR3 is TGTGCCAGCAGCGTAGGACTAGCGGGACCTCTCGCCGCCAATGAGCAGTTCTTC. Residues: CASSVGLAGPLAANEQFF.

The chain links TRBV9 to TRBJ2-2; D is ambiguous. Germline CDR1 reads SGDLS; CDR2 reads YYNGEE. Trimming removed 7 bases from V and 1 base from J, with 11 bases in between. The CDR3 has 14 amino acids. CDR3 nucleotides: TGTGCCAGCGCGGCAGATTTGAACACCGGGGAGCTGTTTTTT. It encodes CASAADLNTGELFF.

This clone showed up just once. This chain links TRBV5-1 with TRBJ2-3; 12 nucleotides align to TRBD2. From germline, CDR1 is SGHRS and CDR2 YFSETQ. Trimming removed 4 bases from V and 6 bases from J; junction bases left unmatched: 3. The CDR3 is 14 amino acids. Written as DNA, the CDR3 is TGCGCCAGCAGCCTAGCGGGGGGGCCGGATACGCAGTATTTT. Its protein is CASSLAGGPDTQYF.

The chain is built from TRBV4-1 and TRBJ2-5; possibly TRBD1 for D (5 bases). The CDR3 has 16 amino acids. Trimming removed 3 bases at V and 1 base at J, with 15 bases between. The germline V gene encodes CDR1 MGHRA and CDR2 YSYEKL. CDR3 nucleotide sequence: TGCGCCAGCAGCCAGCAGACAGCGACCCTCCAAGAGACCCAGTACTTC. Amino acids: CASSQQTATLQETQYF.

The J gene is TRBJ2-5, the V gene TRBV7-9, with D hard to call. Trimming took off 0 bases at V and 1 base at J, with 9 bases between the two ends. The V gene's germline CDR1 is SEHNR and CDR2 FQNEAQ (reference sequence). CDR3 length: 15 amino acids. CDR3 bases: TGTGCCAGCAGCTTAGCCCGGAGCAGCCAAGAGACCCAGTACTTC. Protein sequence: CASSLARSSQETQYF. The full variable domain, completed using reference TRBV7-9 and TRBJ2-5, is DTGVSQNPRHKITKRGQNVTFRCDPISEHNRLYWYRQTLGQGPEFLTYFQNEAQLEKSRLLSDRFSAERPKGSFSTLEIQRTEQGDSAMYLCASSLARSSQETQYFGPGTRLLVL.

This chain links TRBV7-9 with TRBJ2-2; maybe TRBD2 (5 bases). Germline assignment: CDR1 SEHNR and CDR2 FQNEAQ (reference sequence). The CDR3 spans 13 residues. Deletions cut 7 bases from V and 5 bases from J, with 11 bases between. DNA for the CDR3: TGTGCCAGCACCCAACTAGTAACCGGGGAGCTGTTTTTT. Residues: CASTQLVTGELFF.

V is TRBV9 and J is TRBJ1-1; possible D gene TRBD1, 5 bases. Germline CDR1 and CDR2: SGDLS and YYNGEE. V lost 0 bases to trimming and J lost 1 base, with 10 bases between them. The CDR3 is 15 amino acids. The CDR3 spells CASSVAGGWNTEAFF. DNA for the CDR3: TGTGCCAGCAGCGTAGCGGGGGGATGGAACACTGAAGCTTTCTTT.